This TCR beta chain comes out of a study of T cell responses to AZD1222 COVID-19 vaccine. Study-wide results and limits: CD4 TCRs covered the whole spike, strongest at regions 160-218 and 743-854. Females outnumbered males among donors, who were mostly white British; clonal diversity was possibly underestimated.

A remark on this clone: Its specificity is unknown.

The protocol was immunoSEQ multiplex PCR, while the TCRdb copy is restricted to in-frame clones and leaves out a portion. In the table there are roughly 140,000 clones, approximately 89% of which are singletons. V shed 4 bases, J shed 4 bases, and the junction held 1 base outside the gene matches. The CDR3 totals 13 residues. The germline V gene has CDR1 SNHLY and CDR2 FYNNEI. The sample in question was peripheral blood, obtained on day 0 of MenACWY control vaccination. This clonotype was sampled from an adult in good health. V is TRBV2 and J is TRBJ1-2, with 9 bases matching TRBD1. The CDR3 spells CASSVQGAYGYTF. The DNA for the CDR3 is TGTGCCAGCAGTGTACAGGGGGCCTATGGCTACACCTTC.